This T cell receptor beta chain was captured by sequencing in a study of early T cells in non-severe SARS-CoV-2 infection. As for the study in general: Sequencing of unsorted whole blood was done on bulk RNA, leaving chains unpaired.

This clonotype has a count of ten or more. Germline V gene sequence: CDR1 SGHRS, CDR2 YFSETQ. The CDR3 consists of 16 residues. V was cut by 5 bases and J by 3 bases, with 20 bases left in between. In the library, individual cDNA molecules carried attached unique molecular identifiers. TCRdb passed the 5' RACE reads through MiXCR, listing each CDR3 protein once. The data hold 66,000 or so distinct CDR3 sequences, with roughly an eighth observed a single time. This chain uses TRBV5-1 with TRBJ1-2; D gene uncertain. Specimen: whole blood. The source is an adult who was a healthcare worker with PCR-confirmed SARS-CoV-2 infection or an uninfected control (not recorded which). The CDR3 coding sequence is TGCGCCAGCAGTTCAATGGGCCAGACGGTTTACTATGGCTACACCTTC. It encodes CASSSMGQTVYYGYTF.